The sequence of this TCR beta chain was determined in a study of radiotherapy plus CTLA-4 blockade in lung cancer (dated by TCRdb to 2016 to 2018). For the wider study: Objective responses occurred in about 20% of enrolled patients, and around 30% achieved disease control.

This clone has a handful of counts. Its antigen is unknown. Per-nucleotide qualities are absent, and no much larger clonotype sits a single base away. Focal radiation therapy combined with CTLA-4 blockade (ipilimumab) was tested in patients with chemo-refractory metastatic non-small-cell lung cancer. Relative to germline, V is missing 5 bases and J is missing 7 bases, with 13 bases of the junction outside any gene match. Including the terminal cysteine and phenylalanine, the CDR3 comprises 15 residues. Only the CDR3 region is kept as DNA, spanning 45 bases read in frame from base 1. The germline V gene specifies MDHEN as CDR1 and SYDVKM as CDR2. Receptor amplification or capture employed the immunoSEQ multiplex PCR assay. TCRdb holds this immuneACCESS table with in-frame rearrangements only. Some clones are missing; in checked studies, unresolved V genes explain under half, and the rest has no known cause. The sample profile shows about 98,000 clones; roughly four fifths of them were found once. 3% to 4% of the sample lies in the top ten.

Overall study outcomes, separate from this receptor: After treatment with radiotherapy and ipilimumab, TCR clones that came from tumors expanded in the peripheral blood. The strongest predictors of response were reported to be early dynamic shifts in blood T cell clones along with a rise in serum interferon-beta following radiation.

The TCR originated in a human donor with non-small cell lung cancer who had a partial response to radiotherapy plus ipilimumab. Sequencing was performed on peripheral blood, taken from a patient treated with radiotherapy plus ipilimumab. The chain is assembled from TRBV28 and TRBJ1-2, and 7 junction bases match TRBD1. The CDR3 protein sequence reads: CASSMLRGYLFGYTF. The base sequence is TGTGCCAGCAGTATGCTCAGGGGGTATCTCTTTGGCTACACCTTC.